The present T cell receptor beta chain was sequenced within a study of PD-L1 blockade in urothelial cancer. Germline V gene lookup returns CDR1 MNHNS and CDR2 SASEGT. The CDR3 is 15 amino acids. V dropped 2 bases and J dropped 4 bases, with 11 bases sitting between them. TCRdb's table, derived via immunoSEQ multiplex PCR, lists solely in-frame clones and lacks some. The table includes about 43,000 clones, 83% detected once. Indicated time point: peripheral blood 6 weeks after treatment start. This TCR was sampled from a man aged 60-69 years with urothelial cancer. Sequenced here: PBMCs, sampled around atezolizumab (anti-PD-L1) treatment. The chain employs TRBV6-1 and TRBJ1-4; D possibly corresponds to TRBD1 (5 bases). CDR3 sequence reads: CASSELGAYNEKLFF. In nucleotides, the CDR3 is TGTGCCAGCAGTGAATTAGGGGCTTATAATGAAAAACTGTTTTTT.